This TCR beta chain came from a study of T-cell memory formation after mild COVID-19 (dated by TCRdb to the early 2020s). Broadly, across the study: TCR sequence clusters from the two donors were found to be largely donor specific. Two young, previously healthy adult volunteers, one female and one male, were included in the cohort. Longitudinal TCRalpha and TCRbeta repertoire sequencing tracked T-cell clones expanding and contracting after mild COVID-19 in two donors. The full study reports these points: Only two mild cases were covered by the study, and larger cohorts that include severe cases with pre-infection samples were considered necessary. Some responding clones were detected in pre-infection memory, suggesting pre-existing cross-reactive memory T cells joined the SARS-CoV-2 response. SARS-CoV-2 specificity was not confirmed for the second-wave clones peaking on day 37. From day 15 to 85, contracting clones showed balanced CD4/CD8 phenotypes, whereas a second wave of clones that expanded from day 15 to 37 leaned towards CD4+. Contracting CD4+ clones turned up mainly in the CM and EM memory subsets, whereas EMRA was where CD8+ clones were enriched.

Ficoll-Paque density gradient centrifugation was used to isolate PBMCs. V was cut back by 7 bases and J by 0 bases, leaving a gap of 12 bases between them. Reading from cysteine to phenylalanine, the CDR3 counts 13 amino acids. Of all the DNA, just the CDR3 is kept, 39 bases in frame from base 1. CDR1 and CDR2 are drawn from the germline V gene (reference sequence): DFQATT, SNEGSKA. With respect to this clonotype: Its antigen target is currently unknown. Per-base qualities were not stored, and no clone one base away is much larger.

The sequencing machine was an Illumina NovaSeq 6000. TCRalpha and TCRbeta cDNA libraries were constructed by 5'RACE with constant-segment primers, with sample barcodes and unique molecular identifiers being introduced. RNA was extracted from every sample with Trizol reagent. Libraries were amplified in two PCR steps, with a second sample barcode and Illumina TruSeq adapters added in the second step. Sequencing of the libraries was done on an Illumina NovaSeq, producing 2 x 150 bp paired-end reads. Per the source publication's procedure: The reads were demultiplexed and collapsed into UMI-guided consensus sequences using migec v1.2.7. With mixcr v2.1.11, UMI consensuses were aligned to TRA and TRB V and J templates and assembled into clonotypes. A clonotype was counted as expanded or contracted only when both edgeR and NoisET called the clonotype significant, with the noise models trained on biological replicates. For edgeR calls, the thresholds were a false discovery rate-adjusted p below 0.01 and a log2 fold-change of 1. PCA with hierarchical clustering of max-normalized trajectories of the 1000 most abundant clonotypes was used as exploratory dynamics analysis. The CD4 or CD8 phenotype of responding clones was assigned using the separately sequenced CD4+ and CD8+ repertoires. TCRdb passed the public sequencing reads through fastp at Q25 and MiXCR, retaining productive beta sequences. Records with the same CDR3 protein are collapsed into one entry carrying the most frequent genes and DNA. It is TCRdb's table, rather than the study itself, that gives the V and J calls and clone size. For this sample there are a few hundred thousand distinct CDR3 sequences; 15% to 20% appear just once. The ten largest clones add up to 22% of the sample.

The chain employs TRBV20-1 and TRBJ2-5; possibly the D gene is TRBD1, per 6 matching bases. The sample consisted of PBMCs or a T cell subset sorted from them (not recorded which). The sequence was obtained from a man aged 18 to 30 who had mild COVID-19 (a few samples of this study predate the infection). The sample titles of this study are shuffled in the database, so cell type and time point are left out; the donor was told from shared clones. The CDR3 amino acid sequence is: CSVLRTDQETQYF. The sequenced DNA: TGCAGTGTCCTACGGACAGACCAAGAGACCCAGTACTTC.